Below, 29 T cell receptor beta chains from the same sample are listed, as sequenced in a study of T cells in Graves' hyperthyroidism and ophthalmopathy. There were TCR beta CDR3 regions amplified from RNA transcripts. The primer set for the first-round RT-PCR of the TCR CDR3 was HTBI. TCRdb called the multiplex PCR reads again in MiXCR, with one record for every CDR3 protein. The table has about 350,000 distinct CDR3 sequences, approximately 15% seen once. Sequencing was done on a sample of blood. Receptor source: a woman under 40 with Graves' hyperthyroidism.

This clonotype has a count of ten or more. This chain links TRBV6-2 or TRBV6-3 with TRBJ2-1, with 15 bases fitting TRBD2. Looked up from germline, CDR1 is MNHEY and CDR2 is SVGEGT. There are 19 residues in the CDR3. J was trimmed by 2 bases and V by 0 bases; bases with no gene match: 5. CDR3: CASSYSGTSGRPTYNEQFF. DNA for the CDR3: TGTGCCAGCAGTTACTCCGGGACTAGCGGGAGGCCCACCTACAATGAGCAGTTCTTC.

This clonotype turned up a few times. The CDR3 sequence: CACHRGGTYEQYF. The CDR3 bases are TGTGCCTGCCACAGGGGGGGGACCTACGAGCAGTACTTC. This sequence joins TRBV30 and TRBJ2-7; tentative D call: TRBD1 (8 bases). The CDR3 length is 13 residues. Germline loops: CDR1 GTSNPN, CDR2 SVGIG (reference sequence). V lost 6 bases, J lost 2 bases, and 14 bases lay in between.

The chain links TRBV7-2 to TRBJ2-1; 15 bases are a match to TRBD2. V was clipped by 5 bases and J by 7 bases; unmatched bases: 6. The CDR3 sequence is 16 residues long. Germline V gene lookup returns CDR1 SGHTA and CDR2 FQGNSA. The CDR3 bases are TGTGCCAGCAGCATGACCGGGACTAGCGGGAGGAATGAGCAGTTCTTC. Translating gives CASSMTGTSGRNEQFF.

DNA for the CDR3: TGCGCCAGCAGTTTGCGGGAGACCTACGTGGAGCAGTACTTC. Translated: CASSLRETYVEQYF. The V gene is TRBV5-1, the J gene TRBJ2-7, with 7 bases identical to TRBD2. Trimming at V came to 5 bases and at J to 7 bases, leaving 12 bases not matched to a gene. Germline V gene lookup returns CDR1 SGHRS and CDR2 YFSETQ. This CDR3 comprises 14 residues.

This clonotype has at least ten counts. This chain uses TRBV7-9 with TRBJ2-7; D might be TRBD2 (6 bases). In germline, CDR1 is SEHNR, CDR2 FQNEAQ (reference sequence). The germline V and J ends were trimmed by 5 bases and 3 bases, with 14 bases remaining between them. The CDR3 consists of 14 residues. The DNA for the CDR3 is TGTGCCAGCAGCACCGGGAGAGGGGACTACGAGCAGTACTTC. Translation gives CASSTGRGDYEQYF.

As regards this clonotype: Here the CDR3 omits its conserved ending phenylalanine or tryptophan, so a read error is the likely source. V gene TRBV7-9 combines with J gene TRBJ2-1; tentative D call: TRBD2 (5 bases). V lost 6 bases, J lost 6 bases, and 18 bases lay in between. This CDR3 is 15 amino acids long. Germline lookup yields CDR1 SEHNR and CDR2 FQNEAQ (reference sequence). The DNA of the CDR3 is TGTGCCAGCAGTGTCATGCGCGGGCTTGCCAATGAGCAGTTCCTC. The encoded protein is CASSVMRGLANEQFL.

At least ten counts were recorded for this clonotype. The J gene is TRBJ2-3, the V gene TRBV27; D call uncertain. Trimming cost V 3 bases and J 0 bases, with 10 bases left between them. Germline assignment: CDR1 MNHEY and CDR2 SMNVEV (reference sequence). The CDR3 is 15 residues long. The CDR3 DNA reads TGTGCCAGCAGTTTCACCGGACGAAGCACAGATACGCAGTATTTT. This translates into CASSFTGRSTDTQYF.

The chain carries TRBV7-9 and TRBJ1-5; D is ambiguous. V lost 7 bases to trimming and J lost 3 bases, with 4 bases between them. CDR3 size: 11 residues. Germline CDR1 and CDR2: SEHNR and FQNEAQ (reference sequence). CDR3 nucleotides: TGTGCCAGCAACTTCAATCAGCCCCAGCATTTT. This gives the protein CASNFNQPQHF.

At least ten counts were recorded for this clonotype. Written as DNA, the CDR3 is TGTGCCAGCAGCTTAGTCGAGAATTTTGATCAACTGTTTTTT. Translating it yields CASSLVENFDQLFF. The chain couples TRBV11-2 to TRBJ1-4; D not certain. Trimming removed 1 base at V and 12 bases at J, with 15 bases between. Germline V gene lookup returns CDR1 SGHAT and CDR2 FQNNGV. This CDR3 spans 14 amino acids.

This clonotype was recorded a few times. The chain has TRBV3-1 and TRBJ1-5; no definite D call. The ends were cut back, 0 bases at V and 3 bases at J, with 3 bases in the middle. Germline lookup yields CDR1 LGHDT and CDR2 YNNKEL (reference sequence). This CDR3 contains 13 residues. CDR3 DNA: TGTGCCAGCAGCCAAGAGCTCAATCAGCCCCAGCATTTT. It specifies CASSQELNQPQHF.

This chain joins TRBV20-1 and TRBJ2-5; no reliable D call. The CDR3 spans 11 residues. Germline CDR1 reads DFQATT; CDR2 reads SNEGSKA (reference sequence). V was cut by 0 bases and J by 12 bases, with 11 bases left in between. CDR3: CSARDGESEYF. CDR3 nucleotides: TGCAGTGCTAGAGATGGGGAATCCGAGTACTTC.

This clonotype was seen a handful of times. This could be a read error, since a much larger clone is one nucleotide away. The chain couples TRBV20-1 to TRBJ1-2, with a tentative D call TRBD1 (5 bases). V was cut by 2 bases and J by 4 bases, with 8 bases left in between. The CDR3 loop spans 12 amino acids. Germline CDR1 is DFQATT and CDR2 is SNEGSKA (reference sequence). The CDR3 DNA is TGCAGTGCTAGACAGGGAGGCTATGGCTACACCTTC. Protein sequence: CSARQGGYGYTF.

This clonotype was seen a handful of times. The rearrangement joins TRBV7-9 to TRBJ2-2, with 9 bases lining up with TRBD2. Germline-derived CDR1 and CDR2 are SEHNR and FQNEAQ (reference sequence). The CDR3 covers 16 residues. V lost 4 bases and J lost 3; bases outside the gene matches: 6. The CDR3 coding sequence is TGTGCCAGCAGCTCGCGGGAGGGCGGGGACACCGGGGAGCTGTTTTTT. It yields the protein CASSSREGGDTGELFF. Filled out from reference TRBV7-9 and TRBJ2-2, the complete variable domain reads DTGVSQNPRHKITKRGQNVTFRCDPISEHNRLYWYRQTLGQGPEFLTYFQNEAQLEKSRLLSDRFSAERPKGSFSTLEIQRTEQGDSAMYLCASSSREGGDTGELFFGEGSRLTVL.

This clonotype was detected a few times. The V call is TRBV30, the J call TRBJ1-6, with 10 bases that match TRBD1. Germline V gene lookup returns CDR1 GTSNPN and CDR2 SVGIG (reference sequence). The J segment lost 10 bases and the V segment lost 1 base, leaving 13 bases of the junction unmatched. The CDR3 is 17 amino acids. The CDR3 here is CAWSGDRGLRSGSPLHF. For the CDR3, the DNA is TGTGCCTGGAGTGGCGACAGGGGGCTGAGGTCGGGGTCACCCCTCCACTTT.

This clonotype has ten or more counts. This chain links TRBV18 with TRBJ2-5; D remains ambiguous. Trimming removed 3 bases at V and 4 bases at J, with 12 bases between. The CDR3 totals 14 residues. The germline gives CDR1 KGHSH, CDR2 LQKENI. The CDR3 protein is CASSPDRAVETQYF. The CDR3, as DNA: TGTGCCAGCTCACCGGACCGGGCGGTAGAGACCCAGTACTTC.

This chain joins TRBV20-1 and TRBJ2-2; maybe TRBD1 (6 bases). Looked up from germline, CDR1 is DFQATT and CDR2 is SNEGSKA (reference sequence). V was shortened by 5 bases and J by 0 bases, with 10 bases between the two germline ends. The CDR3 runs 14 residues. The chain's CDR3 is CSAPGQPNTGELFF. For the CDR3, the DNA is TGCAGTGCTCCTGGACAGCCGAACACCGGGGAGCTGTTTTTT.

This clonotype came up many times. The V gene is TRBV28, the J gene TRBJ1-1; tentatively, D is TRBD1 (5 bases). Trimming pared 6 bases from V and 3 bases from J, leaving 11 bases between. Germline values: CDR1 MDHEN, CDR2 SYDVKM. This CDR3 is 13 amino acids long. CDR3 loop: CASRRIRDTEAFF. The CDR3 coding sequence is TGTGCCAGCAGACGAATCAGGGACACTGAAGCTTTCTTT. The variable domain in full, with the rest retrieved from reference TRBV28 and TRBJ1-1, is DVKVTQSSRYLVKRTGEKVFLECVQDMDHENMFWYRQDPGLGLRLIYFSYDVKMKEKGDIPEGYSVSREKKERFSLILESASTNQTSMYLCASRRIRDTEAFFGQGTRLTVV.

This clonotype was observed many times. This sequence joins TRBV2 and TRBJ2-3; 11 bases align to TRBD2. Germline loops: CDR1 SNHLY, CDR2 FYNNEI. This CDR3 is built from 15 residues. The V segment lost 8 bases and the J segment 0 bases; nucleotides outside the gene matches: 4. The CDR3 sequence: CASPSGRTSTDTQYF. The CDR3 bases are TGTGCCAGCCCTAGCGGGAGGACTAGCACAGATACGCAGTATTTT.

This clonotype appeared many times. This chain links TRBV11-2 with TRBJ2-7, with D hard to call. Trimming pared 5 bases from V and 5 bases from J, leaving 22 bases between. The CDR3 totals 16 residues. Germline V CDR1 and CDR2: SGHAT, FQNNGV. DNA for the CDR3: TGTGCCAGCAGCGTACCCGTGGAACCTAGTAGGCACGAGCAGTACTTC. Protein: CASSVPVEPSRHEQYF. Combining the CDR3 with reference TRBV11-2 and TRBJ2-7 gives the whole variable domain EAGVAQSPRYKIIEKRQSVAFWCNPISGHATLYWYQQILGQGPKLLIQFQNNGVVDDSQLPKDRFSAERLKGVDSTLKIQPAKLEDSAVYLCASSVPVEPSRHEQYFGPGTRLTVT.

This clonotype was recorded a few times. The chain carries TRBV18 and TRBJ1-5; 9 bases agree with TRBD1. Trimming took 5 bases from V and 5 from J; bases not matched to a gene: 4. The CDR3 runs 14 residues. CDR1 and CDR2 (germline): KGHSH, LQKENI. CDR3 sequence: CASSSDRGYQPQHF. The CDR3, as DNA: TGTGCCAGCTCATCGGACAGGGGCTATCAGCCCCAGCATTTT.

This clonotype appeared once. This chain links TRBV19 with TRBJ1-5, with D maybe TRBD1 (6 bases). The germline V gene has CDR1 LNHDA and CDR2 SQIVND (reference sequence). CDR3 size: 17 residues. V lost 2 bases, J lost 0 bases, and 14 bases lay in between. The CDR3 sequence: CASSIMAGQNSNQPQHF. CDR3 nucleotides: TGTGCCAGTAGTATAATGGCCGGACAGAATAGCAATCAGCCCCAGCATTTT.

This chain uses TRBV19 with TRBJ2-2, with TRBD2 matching over 8 bases. The CDR3 spans 15 residues. From germline, CDR1 is LNHDA and CDR2 SQIVND (reference sequence). With 7 bases clipped from V and 4 bases from J, the junction kept 8 bases outside the gene matches. This CDR3 is CASTARTSPTGELFF. The CDR3 bases are TGTGCCAGTACCGCTCGGACTAGCCCCACCGGGGAGCTGTTTTTT.

This clonotype showed up many times. The genes are TRBV10-3 and TRBJ2-1; no clear D gene. Between the trimmed V and J ends, which lost 3 bases and 8 bases, there was a span of 5 bases. The CDR3 consists of 11 residues. In germline, CDR1 is ENHRY, CDR2 SYGVKD. CDR3 protein: CAISDRYEQFF. The DNA of the CDR3 is TGTGCCATCAGTGACAGGTATGAGCAGTTCTTC.

As DNA, the CDR3 is TGTGCCAGCAGCCTAGAAGGAGGGAGCAGTTATACGCAGTATTTT. Translated: CASSLEGGSSYTQYF. V and J are TRBV9 and TRBJ2-3, with D perhaps matching TRBD2 (6 bases). CDR3 length equals 15 residues. V lost 4 bases and J 7 bases, leaving 19 bases between the germline ends. CDR1 and CDR2 (germline): SGDLS, YYNGEE. The variable domain in full, completed from reference TRBV9 and TRBJ2-3, reads DSGVTQTPKHLITATGQRVTLRCSPRSGDLSVYWYQQSLDQGLQFLIQYYNGEERAKGNILERFSAQQFPDLHSELNLSSLELGDSALYFCASSLEGGSSYTQYFGPGTRLTVL.

This clonotype has ten or more counts. CDR3 DNA sequence: TGTGCCAGCAGCCCGGGACAGGGAGATGAAAAACTGTTTTTT. Amino acid sequence: CASSPGQGDEKLFF. The chain links TRBV7-2 to TRBJ1-4; TRBD1 agrees at 9 bases. J was trimmed by 6 bases and V by 5 bases; bases with no gene match: 4. The CDR3 sequence is 14 residues long. Germline V gene lookup returns CDR1 SGHTA and CDR2 FQGNSA.

This clonotype was recorded many times. The J gene is TRBJ2-5, the V gene TRBV2, with TRBD2 matching 10 bases. Germline CDR1 is SNHLY and CDR2 is FYNNEI. V trimming: 4 bases; J trimming: 5 bases; junction bases outside the gene matches: 1. This CDR3 contains 13 residues. CDR3 loop: CASSGGLAETQYF. The CDR3 nucleotides read TGTGCCAGCAGTGGGGGACTAGCGGAGACCCAGTACTTC. Together with reference TRBV2 and TRBJ2-5, the CDR3 gives the full variable domain: EPEVTQTPSHQVTQMGQEVILRCVPISNHLYFYWYRQILGQKVEFLVSFYNNEISEKSEIFDDQFSVERPDGSNFTLKIRSTKLEDSAMYFCASSGGLAETQYFGPGTRLLVL.

The chain employs TRBV9 and TRBJ2-5; weak D call: TRBD1 (6 bases). Germline lookup yields CDR1 SGDLS and CDR2 YYNGEE. Trimming stripped 1 base from V and 7 bases from J, with 14 bases between. The CDR3 has 14 residues. As DNA, the CDR3 is TGTGCCAGCAGCGTACGGACACAAGGGGGGACCCAGTACTTC. It encodes CASSVRTQGGTQYF.

This clonotype was detected many times. V usage is TRBV20-1 and J usage is TRBJ2-3; 14 bases match TRBD2. Germline lookup yields CDR1 DFQATT and CDR2 SNEGSKA (reference sequence). The CDR3 covers 20 residues. V lost 0 bases and J lost 1; bases outside the gene matches: 12. CDR3 coding DNA: TGCAGTGCTAGAGATTCGGGGGGGACTAGCGGGAGATTTGGCACAGATACGCAGTATTTT. Protein: CSARDSGGTSGRFGTDTQYF.

This clonotype was seen a few times. The germline gene is not matched at one end of the junction; a read error may be the cause. This chain links TRBV7-7 with TRBJ2-3; 15 positions agree with TRBD2. The CDR3 extends over 13 amino acids. Germline V gene lookup returns CDR1 SSHAT and CDR2 FNYEAQ (reference sequence). The chain's CDR3 is CASKWTSGRGPYF. CDR3 DNA: TGTGCTAGCAAATGGACTAGCGGGAGGGGGCCGTATTTT.